One and the same sample provided the 28 T cell receptor beta chains below, sequenced in a study of blood T cell repertoires in COVID-19. The data were produced by immunoSEQ multiplex PCR, yet TCRdb's version contains in-frame clones alone and is incomplete. The profile shows over 200,000 clones, around 85% of them singletons. The sequenced sample was PBMCs or T cells enriched from blood (not recorded which). These TCRs come from a woman aged 45-60 years who had recovered from COVID-19.

The rearrangement links TRBV5-1 to TRBJ2-2; the D gene is possibly TRBD1 (6 bases). The ends were cut back, 4 bases at V and 4 bases at J, with 23 bases in the middle. Looked up from germline, CDR1 is SGHRS and CDR2 is YFSETQ. The CDR3 contains 18 residues. The CDR3 bases are TGCGCCAGCAGCCCATTACAGGGCATTACGATGCGCACCGGGGAGCTGTTTTTT. It specifies CASSPLQGITMRTGELFF.

This chain joins TRBV3-1 (or the pseudogene TRBV3-2) and TRBJ2-7; 7 bases align to TRBD1. J gave up 6 bases and V 5 bases, and 10 bases lay outside the gene matches. The CDR3 runs to 14 residues. Germline V gene sequence: CDR1 LGHDT, CDR2 YNNKEL (reference sequence). CDR3 region: CASSIGQATSEQYF. The CDR3, as DNA: TGTGCCAGCAGCATCGGACAGGCTACCTCCGAGCAGTACTTC.

The V call is TRBV19, the J call TRBJ1-2; 9 bases map to TRBD1. V trimming: 3 bases; J trimming: 5 bases; junction bases outside the gene matches: 4. Germline CDR1 reads LNHDA; CDR2 reads SQIVND (reference sequence). This CDR3 region has 14 residues. CDR3 loop: CASSMNRGPYGYTF. The CDR3 DNA is TGTGCCAGTAGTATGAACAGGGGGCCTTATGGCTACACCTTC.

This clone was seen only once. The genes are TRBV28 and TRBJ1-5; tentatively, D is TRBD1 (6 bases). Trimming took 5 bases from V and 7 from J, leaving 18 bases between them. The CDR3 runs to 15 residues. Germline values: CDR1 MDHEN, CDR2 SYDVKM. CDR3 bases: TGTGCCAGCAGTCCACCCCAGGGGTTAAGACAGCCCCAGCATTTT. Amino acid sequence: CASSPPQGLRQPQHF.

This chain joins TRBV10-3 and TRBJ2-3; 7 bases line up with TRBD1. Germline V gene lookup returns CDR1 ENHRY and CDR2 SYGVKD. V lost 4 bases to trimming and J lost 5 bases; unmatched junction nucleotides: 3. The CDR3 is 13 residues long. The CDR3 is CAISGQGRDTQYF. DNA of the CDR3: TGTGCCATCAGTGGACAGGGAAGAGATACGCAGTATTTT.

V and J are TRBV5-1 and TRBJ1-5, with 9 bases matching TRBD1. Germline lookup yields CDR1 SGHRS and CDR2 YFSETQ. The CDR3 length is 15 residues. Unmatched junction bases numbered 8, after V lost 4 bases and J lost 6 bases. CDR3: CASSGGQGKCQPQHF. CDR3 coding DNA: TGCGCCAGCAGCGGGGGACAGGGTAAATGTCAGCCCCAGCATTTT.

The gene calls are TRBV30 and TRBJ2-7, with TRBD2 matching over 8 bases. The J call may be incorrect, as the DNA end agrees better with TRBJ2-1. The germline V gene has CDR1 GTSNPN and CDR2 SVGIG (reference sequence). The CDR3 has 15 residues. CDR3 residues: CAWSVRSSGIGEQFF. The CDR3 bases are TGTGCCTGGAGTGTAAGGAGTAGCGGGATCGGTGAGCAGTTCTTC.

The genes are TRBV28 and TRBJ1-5; D unresolved. The CDR3 loop spans 16 amino acids. The germline V gene encodes CDR1 MDHEN and CDR2 SYDVKM. V lost 6 bases to trimming and J lost 0 bases, with 15 bases between them. The CDR3 reads CASRVNRVYSNQPQHF. In DNA, the CDR3 is TGTGCCAGCAGGGTCAACAGAGTTTATAGCAATCAGCCCCAGCATTTT.

The chain uses TRBV4-1 and TRBJ2-5; D not resolved. CDR1 MGHRA and CDR2 YSYEKL come from the germline V gene. The CDR3 is made up of 13 amino acids. V was cut by 1 base and J by 4 bases, with 7 bases left in between. This CDR3 is CASSQGVRETQYF. The CDR3, as DNA: TGCGCCAGCAGCCAAGGTGTCAGAGAGACCCAGTACTTC.

The CDR3 spells CASSPGDTQYF. CDR3 in DNA: TGTGCCAGCAGCCCAGGAGATACGCAGTATTTT. The rearrangement uses TRBV14 and TRBJ2-3; D not resolved. V was trimmed by 4 bases and J by 5 bases, leaving 4 bases between them. Germline CDR1 is SGHDN and CDR2 is FVKESK. The CDR3 consists of 11 residues.

CDR3 coding DNA: TGTGCCAGCCTGCCTAATTCCAGGGGGCTGTACGAGCAGTACTTC. This gives the protein CASLPNSRGLYEQYF. V is TRBV6-5 and J is TRBJ2-7, with 8 bases matching TRBD1. V gave up 8 bases and J gave up 4 bases; unmatched junction bases: 13. Germline V gives CDR1 MNHEY, CDR2 SVGAGI. This CDR3 contains 15 residues.

The chain couples TRBV19 to TRBJ2-1; D is possibly TRBD2 (6 bases). The CDR3 has 15 amino acids. The ends were cut back, 4 bases at V and 1 base at J, with 11 bases in the middle. The germline V gene has CDR1 LNHDA and CDR2 SQIVND (reference sequence). The chain's CDR3 is CASSTGLSSYNEQFF. Written as DNA, the CDR3 is TGTGCCAGTAGTACCGGACTATCATCCTACAATGAGCAGTTCTTC.

The sample holds one count of this clone. This chain connects TRBV28 to TRBJ2-1; 15 bases map to TRBD2. The CDR3 runs 18 residues. V lost 4 bases, J lost 0 bases, and 4 bases stayed unmatched. Per germline, CDR1 MDHEN and CDR2 SYDVKM. In DNA form, the CDR3 reads TGTGCCAGCAGTTCGGGACTAGCGGGAGGTCCCTCCTACAATGAGCAGTTCTTC. Protein sequence: CASSSGLAGGPSYNEQFF.

V gene TRBV5-1 combines with J gene TRBJ1-2; D uncertain. Germline V gene data show CDR1 as SGHRS and CDR2 as YFSETQ. The CDR3 has 13 residues. V was shortened by 0 bases and J by 8 bases, with 11 bases between the two germline ends. This CDR3 is CASSLAKVSGYTF. CDR3 nucleotide sequence: TGCGCCAGCAGCTTGGCCAAGGTTAGCGGCTACACCTTC. Drawing the rest from reference TRBV5-1 and TRBJ1-2, the complete variable domain is KAGVTQTPRYLIKTRGQQVTLSCSPISGHRSVSWYQQTPGQGLQFLFEYFSETQRNKGNFPGRFSGRQFSNSRSEMNVSTLELGDSALYLCASSLAKVSGYTFGSGTRLTVV.

This sequence joins TRBV21-1 and TRBJ2-4; the table's D gene call, TRBD2, was not cross checked with the DNA. TRBV21-1 is an annotated pseudogene. This CDR3 spans 19 amino acids. The CDR3 DNA reads as TGTGCCAGCAGCAATGGAGCTAGCGGGAGTGTTCGAACCCCAGGGATTCAGTACTTC. Translation gives CASSNGASGSVRTPGIQYF.

CDR3 coding DNA: TGTGCCAGCAGCGCACGACAGGGGACGAATTCACCCCTCCACTTT. It encodes CASSARQGTNSPLHF. This chain uses TRBV5-4 with TRBJ1-6; 8 nucleotides line up with TRBD1. The CDR3 covers 15 residues. CDR1 and CDR2 from the germline V gene are SGHNT and YYREEE (reference sequence). Trimming took 4 bases from V and 7 from J; bases not matched to a gene: 7.

The gene calls are TRBV5-6 and TRBJ2-1; the D is unclear. The CDR3 loop spans 15 amino acids. Per germline, CDR1 SGHDT and CDR2 YYEEEE. Trimming cost V 1 base and J 2 bases, with 10 bases left between them. The CDR3 loop is CASSLRRGTYNEQFF. The CDR3, as DNA: TGTGCCAGCAGCTTGAGACGCGGAACCTACAATGAGCAGTTCTTC. The variable domain in full, with the rest retrieved from reference TRBV5-6 and TRBJ2-1, is DAGVTQSPTHLIKTRGQQVTLRCSPKSGHDTVSWYQQALGQGPQFIFQYYEEEERQRGNFPDRFSGHQFPNYSSELNVNALLLGDSALYLCASSLRRGTYNEQFFGPGTRLTVL.

A note on this clone: An end of the junction does not agree with germline; a read error may underlie this. This chain uses TRBV2 with TRBJ2-1, with 9 bases lining up with TRBD2. This CDR3 is built from 16 residues. Germline loops: CDR1 SNHLY, CDR2 FYNNEI. The chain's CDR3 is CASSPRLTSGYNEQFF. DNA for the CDR3: TGTGCCAGCAGTCCCCGTCTGACTAGCGGTTACAATGAACAGTTCTTC.

The chain carries TRBV5-6 and TRBJ1-1, with 8 bases lining up with TRBD1. This CDR3 region has 15 residues. Germline CDR1 is SGHDT and CDR2 is YYEEEE. Trimming at V came to 4 bases and at J to 3 bases, leaving 8 bases not matched to a gene. The CDR3 loop is CASSAGQGDYTEAFF. CDR3 DNA: TGTGCCAGCAGCGCCGGACAGGGCGATTACACTGAAGCTTTCTTT.

This chain links TRBV6-5 with TRBJ1-1; 8 nucleotides agree with TRBD1. V shed 10 bases, J shed 3 bases, and the junction held 1 base outside the gene matches. The length of the CDR3 is 11 residues. From germline, CDR1 is MNHEY and CDR2 SVGAGI. The CDR3 DNA reads TGTGCCACGGACAGGGACACTGAAGCTTTCTTT. This encodes CATDRDTEAFF.

This clone was seen just once. J is TRBJ2-2 and V is TRBV5-4; 9 nucleotides match TRBD1. J gave up 6 bases and V 4 bases, and 7 bases lay outside the gene matches. Germline CDR1 reads SGHNT; CDR2 reads YYREEE (reference sequence). This CDR3 comprises 15 residues. The CDR3 region is CASSPRDREAGELFF. The CDR3 nucleotides read TGTGCCAGCAGCCCTCGGGACAGGGAAGCCGGGGAGCTGTTTTTT.

V usage is TRBV27 and J usage is TRBJ2-3; no firm D call. The CDR3 spans 12 residues. Per the germline V gene, CDR1 is MNHEY and CDR2 is SMNVEV (reference sequence). Deletions cut 3 bases from V and 4 bases from J, with 5 bases between. The chain's CDR3 is CASSFHSDTQYF. The CDR3, as DNA: TGTGCCAGCAGTTTTCACTCAGATACGCAGTATTTT.

This chain joins TRBV5-5 and TRBJ1-4, with unresolved D. CDR3 length: 15 amino acids. The germline V gene has CDR1 SGHKS and CDR2 YYEKEE (reference sequence). Trimming cost V 2 bases and J 4 bases, with 12 bases left between them. In DNA, the CDR3 is TGTGCCAGCAGCTTTACCCGGGAGGGTAATGAAAAACTGTTTTTT. This sequence encodes CASSFTREGNEKLFF.

V usage is TRBV19 and J usage is TRBJ2-7; tentative D call: TRBD2 (5 bases). The V gene lost 5 bases and the J gene lost 3 bases, with 26 bases spanning the gap. Germline V gives CDR1 LNHDA, CDR2 SQIVND (reference sequence). This CDR3 is built from 18 residues. The CDR3 protein is CASSPYFGLSDTHYEQYF. DNA of the CDR3: TGTGCCAGTAGTCCTTACTTCGGACTGTCAGATACACACTACGAGCAGTACTTC.

The chain joins TRBV18 to TRBJ1-2; 12 bases map to TRBD1. V lost 8 bases and J lost 4; bases outside the gene matches: 11. The CDR3 has 16 amino acids. Germline lookup yields CDR1 KGHSH and CDR2 LQKENI. Here the CDR3 reads CASTRDRGRYAYGYTF. CDR3 in DNA: TGTGCCAGCACCCGGGACAGGGGGCGATACGCCTATGGCTACACCTTC.

This clone was observed a single time. CDR3 region: CSAMDTYGYTF. The CDR3 coding sequence is TGCAGTGCGATGGACACTTATGGCTACACCTTC. This rearrangement joins TRBV20-1 to TRBJ1-2; TRBD1 might be the D (5 bases). Germline-derived CDR1 and CDR2 are DFQATT and SNEGSKA (reference sequence). The CDR3 is 11 amino acids. With 6 bases removed from V and 5 bases from J, the gap between germline ends came to 10 bases.

The CDR3 DNA follows: TGTGCCAGCAGTGACCGGGACACCAAACACAACACTGAAGCTTTCTTT. This codes for CASSDRDTKHNTEAFF. This chain joins TRBV27 and TRBJ1-1, with D tentatively TRBD1 (6 bases). Germline values: CDR1 MNHEY, CDR2 SMNVEV (reference sequence). The germline V and J ends were trimmed by 5 bases and 2 bases, with 18 bases remaining between them. The CDR3 is 16 amino acids.

The chain uses TRBV28 and TRBJ2-5; D is possibly TRBD2 (5 bases). Germline CDR1 reads MDHEN; CDR2 reads SYDVKM. There are 14 residues in the CDR3. Trimming took 5 bases from V and 4 from J, leaving 14 bases between them. The chain's CDR3 is CASSTRTGGETQYF. CDR3 sequence (DNA): TGTGCCAGCAGTACCCGGACCGGAGGAGAGACCCAGTACTTC. The full variable domain, completed using reference TRBV28 and TRBJ2-5, is DVKVTQSSRYLVKRTGEKVFLECVQDMDHENMFWYRQDPGLGLRLIYFSYDVKMKEKGDIPEGYSVSREKKERFSLILESASTNQTSMYLCASSTRTGGETQYFGPGTRLLVL.